The rows below give T cell receptor beta chains drawn from one sample of a study of Graves' ophthalmopathy and Graves' hyperthyroidism. TCRdb recomputed calls from the multiplex PCR reads with MiXCR, one row per CDR3 protein. The sample holds 580,000 or so distinct CDR3 sequences, 39% seen once. The sequencing input was peripheral blood or thyroid tissue (not recorded which). The receptors here all came from an adult man with Graves' hyperthyroidism. The CDR3 runs from the conserved cysteine through the conserved F or W. D genes are given only for firm matches. Clone size, where shown, is once, few, many, or a class for clones that have expanded.

TRBV12-3/TRBV12-4	-	TRBD2	TRBJ2-5	TGTGCCAGCCAGTTAGCGGGGGACACCGGGGAGACCCAGTACTTC	CASQLAGDTGETQYF
TRBV7-9	few	-	TRBJ2-7	TGTGCCAGCAGCCCCTACGTTTACGACGAGCAGTACTTC	CASSPYVYDEQYF
TRBV2	many	TRBD1	TRBJ1-3	TGTGCCAGCAGCTCGGGACAGGGGGCCGGAAACACCATATATTTT	CASSSGQGAGNTIYF
TRBV7-2	many	-	TRBJ2-5	TGTGCCAGCAGCCGAGGGGGGGGCAGGGGGCGAGAGACCCAGTACTTC	CASSRGGGRGRETQYF
TRBV7-2	many	-	TRBJ2-7	TGTGCCAGCAGCTCCGGGCCTGCAAACTACGAGCAGTACTTC	CASSSGPANYEQYF
TRBV19	many	-	TRBJ1-1	TGTGCCAGCTCAGTGGGCGGCCAGTACACTGAAGCTTTCTTT	CASSVGGQYTEAFF
TRBV20-1	many	TRBD2	TRBJ2-7	TGCAGTGTTGCCGGCGGGACTAGCGGAGTCTACGAGCAGTACTTC	CSVAGGTSGVYEQYF
TRBV12-3/TRBV12-4	many	-	TRBJ1-5	TGTGCCAGCAGTCCTAACAGTAATAATCAGCCCCAGCATTTT	CASSPNSNNQPQHF
TRBV25-1	many	TRBD1	TRBJ1-4	TGTGCCAGCAGTGACATGGGACAGGGAAGATTAGGAGAAAAACTGTTTTTT	CASSDMGQGRLGEKLFF
TRBV28	-	-	TRBJ1-5	TGTGCCAGCAGCACAGGGAGCCCTTCCAATCAGCCCCAGCATTTT	CASSTGSPSNQPQHF
TRBV19	many	-	TRBJ2-7	TGTGCCAGTAGTATAGGGCCGGCCACCTACGAGCAGTACTTC	CASSIGPATYEQYF
TRBV7-7	-	-	TRBJ2-2	TGTGCTAGCAGCCCCAATACGGGGACGGAGGGGGAGCTGTTTTTT	CASSPNTGTEGELFF
TRBV25-1	many	-	TRBJ1-5	TGTGCCAGCAGTGAGGACAGCTATCAGCCCCAGCATTTT	CASSEDSYQPQHF
TRBV5-1	-	TRBD1	TRBJ1-6	TGCGCCAGCAGCCCCGACAGGGTTTTTAATTCACCCCTCCGCTTT	CASSPDRVFNSPLRF
TRBV7-2	few	TRBD2	TRBJ2-5	TGTGCCAGCAGGGAAGGGACTAGCGGGAGTAGAGGGGAGACCCAGTACTTC	CASREGTSGSRGETQYF
TRBV29-1	-	TRBD1	TRBJ1-1	TGCAGCGTTGGAGGACAGGGCCGATCGGAAGCTTTCTTT	CSVGGQGRSEAFF
TRBV7-9	-	TRBD2	TRBJ2-1	TGTGCCAGCAGCCTAAGCACCGGGAGGGCCTTAGCACTATACAATGAGCAGTTCTTC	CASSLSTGRALALYNEQFF
TRBV2	-	-	TRBJ1-4	TGTGCCAGCAGTGAAGCGCTTCGGGGTGCCACTGAAGAACTGTTTTTT	CASSEALRGATEELFF
TRBV25-1	-	-	TRBJ1-4	TGTGCCAGCTCACCAACACCTACAACTAATGAAAAACTGTTTTTT	CASSPTPTTNEKLFF
TRBV5-1	few	TRBD1	TRBJ1-2	TGCGCCAGCAGCCCAGGGACAGGACCTGGGGAAGGCTATGGCTACACCTTC	CASSPGTGPGEGYGYTF